This TCR beta chain was obtained from a study of T-cell memory formation after mild COVID-19. About the study: Clusters of TCRs were largely donor specific.

Study-wide results and limits: A second wave expanding day 15 to 37 was CD4+-biased; contracting clones were balanced.

One entry per CDR3 protein results from TCRdb running MiXCR on the 5' RACE reads. This table holds 300,000 to 400,000 distinct CDR3 sequences, about 13% found once. V was clipped by 0 bases and J by 7 bases, with 21 bases between them. CDR1 is DFQATT, CDR2 SNEGSKA, per germline (reference sequence). This CDR3 is 16 amino acids long. This clonotype has only a few counts. Its antigen remains unidentified. Sequencing was done on a sample of PBMCs or a T cell subset sorted from them (not recorded which). The source is a man younger than 35 who had mild COVID-19 (a few samples of this study predate the infection). Cell type and time point are not known. The chain joins TRBV20-1 to TRBJ1-2; D unclear. Written as DNA, the CDR3 is TGCAGTGCTAGAGAGGTCGGTGAGAAGGGCCGGTTTGGCTACACCTTC. Protein sequence: CSAREVGEKGRFGYTF.